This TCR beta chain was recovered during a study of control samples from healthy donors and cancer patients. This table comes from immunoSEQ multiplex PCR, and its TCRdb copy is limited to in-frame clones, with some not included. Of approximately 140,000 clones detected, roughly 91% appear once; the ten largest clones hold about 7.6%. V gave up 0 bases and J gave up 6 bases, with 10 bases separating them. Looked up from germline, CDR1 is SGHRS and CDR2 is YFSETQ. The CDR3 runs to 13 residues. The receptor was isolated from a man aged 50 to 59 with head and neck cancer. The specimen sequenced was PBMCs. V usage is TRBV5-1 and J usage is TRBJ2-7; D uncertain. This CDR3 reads CASSLVHSSEQYF. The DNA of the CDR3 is TGCGCCAGCAGCTTGGTCCATTCAAGCGAGCAGTACTTC.